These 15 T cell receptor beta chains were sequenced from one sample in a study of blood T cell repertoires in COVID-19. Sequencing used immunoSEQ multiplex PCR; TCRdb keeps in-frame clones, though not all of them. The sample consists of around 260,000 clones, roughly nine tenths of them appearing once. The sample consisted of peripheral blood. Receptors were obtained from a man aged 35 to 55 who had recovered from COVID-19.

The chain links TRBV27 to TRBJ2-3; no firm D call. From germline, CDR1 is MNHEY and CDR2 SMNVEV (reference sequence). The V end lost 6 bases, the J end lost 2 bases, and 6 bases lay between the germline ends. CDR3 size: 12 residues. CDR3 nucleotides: TGTGCCAGCAGCCTATCCACAGATACGCAGTATTTT. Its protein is CASSLSTDTQYF.

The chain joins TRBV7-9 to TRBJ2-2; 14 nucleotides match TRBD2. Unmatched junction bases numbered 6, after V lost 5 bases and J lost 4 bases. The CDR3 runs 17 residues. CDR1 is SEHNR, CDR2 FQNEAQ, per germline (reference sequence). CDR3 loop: CASSTPGLAGATGELFF. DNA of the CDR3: TGTGCCAGCAGCACCCCGGGACTAGCGGGGGCCACCGGGGAGCTGTTTTTT.

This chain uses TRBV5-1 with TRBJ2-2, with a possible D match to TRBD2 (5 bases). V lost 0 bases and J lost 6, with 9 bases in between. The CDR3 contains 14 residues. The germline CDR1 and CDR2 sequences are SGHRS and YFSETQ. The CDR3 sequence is CASSLDRGAGELFF. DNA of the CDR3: TGCGCCAGCAGCTTGGATCGGGGAGCCGGGGAGCTGTTTTTT.

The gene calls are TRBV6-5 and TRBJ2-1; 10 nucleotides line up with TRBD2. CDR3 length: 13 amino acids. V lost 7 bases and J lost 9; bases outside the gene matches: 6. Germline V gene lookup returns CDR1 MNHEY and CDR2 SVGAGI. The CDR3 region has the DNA TGTGCCAGCAAGCTAGCGGGAGCTGTTGAGCAGTTCTTC. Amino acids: CASKLAGAVEQFF.

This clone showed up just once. The DNA of the CDR3 is TGTGCCAGCAGCTTGGTTGAGGCTAGCAACGCCGAGCAGTACTTC. Residues: CASSLVEASNAEQYF. The rearrangement uses TRBV5-5 and TRBJ2-7; D perhaps matches TRBD2 (5 bases). The CDR3 contains 15 residues. CDR1 and CDR2 (germline): SGHKS, YYEKEE (reference sequence). V lost 0 bases, J lost 6 bases, and 16 bases lay in between.

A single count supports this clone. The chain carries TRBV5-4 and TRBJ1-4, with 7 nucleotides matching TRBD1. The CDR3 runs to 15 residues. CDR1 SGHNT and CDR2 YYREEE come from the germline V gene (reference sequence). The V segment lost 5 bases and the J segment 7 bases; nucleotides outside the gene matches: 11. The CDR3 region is CASSNPAEGAEKLFF. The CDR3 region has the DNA TGTGCCAGCAGTAATCCCGCGGAGGGGGCTGAAAAACTGTTTTTT.

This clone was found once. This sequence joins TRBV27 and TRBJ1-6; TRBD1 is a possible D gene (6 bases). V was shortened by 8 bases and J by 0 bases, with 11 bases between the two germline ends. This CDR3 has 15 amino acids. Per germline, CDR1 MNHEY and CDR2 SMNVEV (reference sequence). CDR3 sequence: CASPLDSSYNSPLHF. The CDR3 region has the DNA TGTGCCAGCCCGTTGGACAGCTCCTATAATTCACCCCTCCACTTT.

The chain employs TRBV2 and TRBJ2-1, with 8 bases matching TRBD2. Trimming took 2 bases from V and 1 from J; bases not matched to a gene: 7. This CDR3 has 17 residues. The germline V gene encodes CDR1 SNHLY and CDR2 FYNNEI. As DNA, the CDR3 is TGTGCCAGCAGTGAAAGGGGAGCGGGGGTGTCCTACAATGAGCAGTTCTTC. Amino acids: CASSERGAGVSYNEQFF.

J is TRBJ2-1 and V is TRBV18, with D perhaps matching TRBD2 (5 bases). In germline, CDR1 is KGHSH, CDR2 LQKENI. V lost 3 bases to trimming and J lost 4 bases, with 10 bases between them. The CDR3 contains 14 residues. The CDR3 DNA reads TGTGCCAGCTCACCGGTCGGAGGTTACAATGAGCAGTTCTTC. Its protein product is CASSPVGGYNEQFF.

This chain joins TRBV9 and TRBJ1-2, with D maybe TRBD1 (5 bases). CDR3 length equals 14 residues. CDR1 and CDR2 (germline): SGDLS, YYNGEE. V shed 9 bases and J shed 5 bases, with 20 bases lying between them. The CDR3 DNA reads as TGTGCCACATCCCTCGGGGGGGATGGATATGGCTACACCTTC. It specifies CATSLGGDGYGYTF.

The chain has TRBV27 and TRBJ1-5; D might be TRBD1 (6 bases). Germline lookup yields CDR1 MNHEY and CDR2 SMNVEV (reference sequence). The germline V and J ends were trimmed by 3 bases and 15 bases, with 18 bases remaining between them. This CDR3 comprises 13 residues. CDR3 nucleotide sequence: TGTGCCAGCAGTTTGGCAGGGGACCCTCGAAGGCATTTT. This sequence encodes CASSLAGDPRRHF.

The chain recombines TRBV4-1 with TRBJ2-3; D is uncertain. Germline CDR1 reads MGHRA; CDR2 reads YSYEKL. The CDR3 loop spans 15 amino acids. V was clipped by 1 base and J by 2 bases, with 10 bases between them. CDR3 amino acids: CASSQAPSPTDTQYF. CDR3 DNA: TGCGCCAGCAGCCAAGCTCCTAGTCCCACAGATACGCAGTATTTT.

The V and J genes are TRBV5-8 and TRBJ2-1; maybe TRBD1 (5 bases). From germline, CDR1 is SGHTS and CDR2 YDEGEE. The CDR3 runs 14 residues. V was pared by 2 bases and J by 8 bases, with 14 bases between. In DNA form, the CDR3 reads TGTGCCAGCAGCTTCCAGGGTCCGAGGTATGAGCAGTTCTTC. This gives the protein CASSFQGPRYEQFF.

The CDR3 protein is CASNNPSGRVEQFF. The CDR3, as DNA: TGTGCCAGCAACAACCCTAGCGGGAGGGTTGAGCAGTTCTTC. This rearrangement joins TRBV27 to TRBJ2-1; 12 bases map to TRBD2. The germline V gene encodes CDR1 MNHEY and CDR2 SMNVEV (reference sequence). This CDR3 comprises 14 residues. V dropped 7 bases and J dropped 9; count of bases not matched to a gene: 7.

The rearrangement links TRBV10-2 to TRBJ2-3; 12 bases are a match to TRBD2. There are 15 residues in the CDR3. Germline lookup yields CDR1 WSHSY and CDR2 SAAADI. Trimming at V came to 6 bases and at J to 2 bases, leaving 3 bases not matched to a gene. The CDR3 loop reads CASRGLAGTTDTQYF. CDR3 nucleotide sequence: TGCGCCAGCAGAGGACTAGCGGGGACCACAGATACGCAGTATTTT.